Presented here are 6 T cell receptor beta chains from one specimen sequenced in a study of blood T cells in healthy people across ages. The second PCR ran about 6 to 12 cycles with a sample-barcoded 5' primer and J-beta primers. TCRdb independently ran MiXCR on the 5' RACE reads; one entry per CDR3 protein. Among 800,000 or so distinct CDR3 sequences listed, 20% to 25% were seen once. These same records also appear under a second study, on T cells of mothers and their children.

Sequenced sample: blood. All receptors derive from a boy between 5 and 17 years old in good health.

This clonotype has more than one count but fewer than ten. The CDR3 coding sequence is TGTGCCACTTCGACAGGGGGTCACTCGGATTTTAACACAGATACGCAGTATTTT. This gives the protein CATSTGGHSDFNTDTQYF. The chain couples TRBV24-1 to TRBJ2-3; 9 bases match TRBD1. Germline CDR1 KGHDR, CDR2 SFDVKD. With 10 bases clipped from V and 2 bases from J, the junction kept 18 bases outside the gene matches. CDR3 length: 18 amino acids.

V is TRBV29-1 and J is TRBJ2-3; TRBD1 aligns across 8 bases. Germline CDR1 SQVTM, CDR2 ANQGSEA. V dropped 5 bases and J dropped 4; count of bases not matched to a gene: 8. The CDR3 has 14 amino acids. In DNA form, the CDR3 reads TGCAGCGTTCAGGCGACAGGGGATCCAGATACGCAGTATTTT. This translates into CSVQATGDPDTQYF.

This clonotype was counted ten times or more. The V and J genes are TRBV9 and TRBJ2-7, with TRBD2 identical over 16 bases. V shed 2 bases and J 3 bases; nucleotides not matched to a gene: 5. This CDR3 contains 17 residues. Germline-derived CDR1 and CDR2 are SGDLS and YYNGEE. CDR3 nucleotides: TGTGCCAGCAGCGTCGGGACTAGCGGGGGGGCCTACTACGAGCAGTACTTC. Translation gives CASSVGTSGGAYYEQYF.

Points on this clonotype: Given the absence of the conserved phenylalanine or tryptophan at the CDR3 end, a read error is likely. The chain links TRBV20-1 to TRBJ2-1; a possible D gene is TRBD2 (6 bases). CDR1 is DFQATT, CDR2 SNEGSKA, per germline (reference sequence). V gave up 5 bases and J gave up 6 bases, with 17 bases separating them. This CDR3 region has 14 residues. The CDR3 DNA is TGCAGTGCTTCGGGGGTAACAGGAGCCAATGAGCAGTTCTCC. Amino acids: CSASGVTGANEQFS.

This chain connects TRBV7-2 to TRBJ1-3; TRBD1 might be the D (5 bases). The CDR3 consists of 17 residues. Looked up from germline, CDR1 is SGHTA and CDR2 is FQGNSA. Trimming pared 6 bases from V and 0 bases from J, leaving 18 bases between. The CDR3 DNA is TGTGCCAGCAGGGCGACCGCAGGGAAGAACTCTGGAAACACCATATATTTT. It translates to CASRATAGKNSGNTIYF.

The chain has TRBV6-5 and TRBJ2-7; no clear D gene. V shed 5 bases and J shed 0 bases, with 11 bases lying between them. Germline CDR1 is MNHEY and CDR2 is SVGAGI. CDR3 size: 14 residues. The CDR3 sequence: CASSKSVNSYEQYF. In DNA form, the CDR3 reads TGTGCCAGCAGTAAGTCGGTTAACTCCTACGAGCAGTACTTC.